The TCR beta chain under discussion was sequenced for a study of blood T cell repertoires in COVID-19. Whole-study context: T cells, B-cell-depleted T cells, or PBMCs provided the cDNA or gDNA that served as material.

Recruits, aged about 18 to 100 years, lived in 25 or so US areas. Which cohort a participant joined came from the clinical history participants gave. V was pared by 3 bases and J by 3 bases, with 9 bases between. CDR1 is SEHNR, CDR2 FQNEAQ, per germline (reference sequence). CDR3 length equals 14 residues. This clone has just a few counts. Per the authors' pipeline: Cell counts per sample came from amplifying reference gene primers. The table came from immunoSEQ multiplex PCR; TCRdb's copy has only in-frame clones and leaves some out. V, J and clone size are taken as reported in that table, and D and trimming were inferred from the DNA itself. The sample has a few hundred thousand clones; 88% are singletons.

The sample comprised PBMCs or T cells enriched from blood (not recorded which). The J gene is TRBJ1-3, the V gene TRBV7-9; no reliable D call. The source of this sequence is an older woman who had recovered from COVID-19. The CDR3, as DNA: TGTGCCAGCAGCTTTCCCGGGATTGGAAACACCATATATTTT. As protein: CASSFPGIGNTIYF.